This is a list of T cell receptor beta chains from one sample in a study of blood T cell repertoires in COVID-19. Data came from immunoSEQ multiplex PCR; TCRdb stores just in-frame clones and leaves some out. The sample includes just over 250,000 clones, 70% to 90% of them seen just once. The specimen sequenced was peripheral blood. Receptors originate from a woman between 45 and 60 years old with acute or convalescent COVID-19. CDR3s include the opening cysteine and the closing phenylalanine or tryptophan. The D gene is left open where the match is weak. The size field is filled for only some rows; it gives once, few, many or a size class.

J gene | V gene | clone size | D gene | CDR3 protein | CDR3 DNA
TRBJ2-7 | TRBV2 | - | TRBD2 | CARGRGVISWLYEQYF | TGTGCCAGGGGCCGGGGGGTGATCTCCTGGTTATACGAGCAGTACTTC
TRBJ2-5 | TRBV7-9 | - | TRBD2 | CASSLSRAGGKTQYF | TGTGCCAGCAGCTTATCGCGTGCGGGGGGGAAGACCCAGTACTTC
TRBJ1-2 | TRBV7-9 | - | TRBD1 | CASSLGQNNYGYTF | TGTGCCAGCAGCTTGGGACAGAATAACTATGGCTACACCTTC
TRBJ2-1 | TRBV20-1 | - | TRBD2 | CSASTLAGEDEQFF | TGCAGTGCTAGTACTCTAGCGGGAGAGGATGAGCAGTTCTTC
TRBJ1-3 | TRBV7-2 | - | - | CASSLQRGGNTIYF | TGTGCCAGCAGCTTACAAAGGGGTGGAAACACCATATATTTT
TRBJ1-1 | TRBV7-6 | - | - | CASSRPDRFNTEAFF | TGTGCCAGCAGCCGTCCCGACAGATTCAACACTGAAGCTTTCTTT
TRBJ2-7 | TRBV13 | - | - | CASSLAGRGTYEQYF | TGTGCCAGCAGCTTAGCGGGGCGGGGAACCTACGAGCAGTACTTC
TRBJ2-6 | TRBV19 | - | - | CASSIDLVSSGANVLTF | TGTGCCAGTAGTATAGATCTCGTCAGCTCTGGGGCCAACGTCCTGACTTTC
TRBJ2-7 | TRBV9 | - | - | CASSPRTPSYEQYF | TGTGCCAGCAGCCCCCGGACACCCTCCTACGAGCAGTACTTC
TRBJ2-5 | TRBV6-6 | few | - | CASSPNQRETQYF | TGTGCCAGCAGCCCTAACCAGCGGGAGACCCAGTACTTC